The rows below give T cell receptor beta chains drawn from one sample of a study of cytomegalovirus exposure and HLA in healthy donors. Repertoires were generated with immunoSEQ multiplex PCR, while TCRdb's copy carries only in-frame clones and drops some. The sample shows 110,000 to 150,000 clones, 80% to 90% of them seen only once. The specimen sequenced was PBMCs. These TCRs come from a woman aged 40 to 50 in good health and CMV-seropositive. Each CDR3 is given without its conserved first and last residue. Each record gives: V gene, J gene, D gene, CDR3 protein. A D gene is named only where the DNA matches it firmly.

v_gene: TRBV2; j_gene: TRBJ2-5; d_gene: .; CDR3aa: ASGDRIGRGETQY
v_gene: TRBV5-1; j_gene: TRBJ2-3; d_gene: TRBD2; CDR3aa: ASSSGLAGGSTGSTDTQY
v_gene: TRBV6-5; j_gene: .; d_gene: .; CDR3aa: ASSYPGLGYEQY
v_gene: TRBV29-1; j_gene: TRBJ2-7; d_gene: TRBD1; CDR3aa: SAAAGTGDHEQY
v_gene: TRBV5-1; j_gene: TRBJ1-2; d_gene: .; CDR3aa: ASNPGASNYGYT
v_gene: TRBV5-1; j_gene: TRBJ1-5; d_gene: TRBD1; CDR3aa: ASSLVITGAGQPQH
v_gene: TRBV6-5; j_gene: TRBJ1-6; d_gene: TRBD1; CDR3aa: ASSGNRGYNSPLH
v_gene: TRBV2; j_gene: TRBJ2-3; d_gene: TRBD2; CDR3aa: ASSAGTSGRGDTQY
v_gene: TRBV27; j_gene: TRBJ2-3; d_gene: .; CDR3aa: ASSFIADTQY
v_gene: TRBV7-9; j_gene: TRBJ2-3; d_gene: .; CDR3aa: ASSFPGRRTQY
v_gene: TRBV6-5; j_gene: TRBJ1-2; d_gene: TRBD1; CDR3aa: ASSYRQGGGYT
v_gene: TRBV7-8; j_gene: TRBJ2-7; d_gene: TRBD1; CDR3aa: ASSPRTGFIYEQY
v_gene: TRBV28; j_gene: .; d_gene: .; CDR3aa: ASGIARYEQY
v_gene: TRBV25-1; j_gene: TRBJ2-2; d_gene: .; CDR3aa: ASSESRNTGELF
v_gene: TRBV28; j_gene: TRBJ2-5; d_gene: .; CDR3aa: ASSPNGLVETQY
v_gene: TRBV11-2; j_gene: TRBJ2-7; d_gene: TRBD1; CDR3aa: ASSLGRGLYEQY
v_gene: TRBV5-6; j_gene: TRBJ2-7; d_gene: .; CDR3aa: ASSSTGGSSYEQY
v_gene: TRBV30; j_gene: TRBJ1-1; d_gene: .; CDR3aa: AWSSRVLNTEAF
v_gene: TRBV28; j_gene: TRBJ2-7; d_gene: TRBD2; CDR3aa: ASSSIGLTSGLWPYEQY
v_gene: TRBV7-3; j_gene: TRBJ2-5; d_gene: TRBD2; CDR3aa: ASSLGTSAQETQY
v_gene: TRBV7-9; j_gene: TRBJ2-7; d_gene: TRBD2; CDR3aa: SSSLAGGYEQY
v_gene: TRBV9; j_gene: TRBJ2-1; d_gene: TRBD2; CDR3aa: ASSTLLGTSGSNEQF
v_gene: TRBV4-3; j_gene: TRBJ1-2; d_gene: TRBD1; CDR3aa: ASSQEGTGAYGYT
v_gene: TRBV6-5; j_gene: TRBJ1-5; d_gene: .; CDR3aa: ASSYSVGMDQPQH
v_gene: TRBV5-1; j_gene: TRBJ2-1; d_gene: TRBD1; CDR3aa: ASSSAGGEFNEQF
v_gene: TRBV28; j_gene: TRBJ2-4; d_gene: TRBD2; CDR3aa: ASSRLAGRRVNIQY
v_gene: TRBV9; j_gene: TRBJ1-4; d_gene: .; CDR3aa: ASSVGVATNEKLF
v_gene: TRBV19; j_gene: TRBJ1-1; d_gene: .; CDR3aa: ASSISDYHTTGPGGEAF
v_gene: TRBV27; j_gene: TRBJ2-4; d_gene: .; CDR3aa: ASSLEGRGDIQY